This TCR beta chain was sequenced in a study of T cells in Graves' hyperthyroidism and ophthalmopathy (dated by TCRdb to between 2018 and 2020). Study-wide context: Peripheral blood samples were taken at the time of initial diagnosis, prior to any treatment. The 95 to 100 discovery patients were randomly split 7:3 into training and test sets. In addition, the study compared T-cell repertoires in thyroid tissue and in blood from five or six Graves' hyperthyroidism patients. TCR V-J signatures able to tell the groups apart were searched for in a discovery cohort of 90 to 100 patients, of whom 43 had Graves' ophthalmopathy and about 60 had stable Graves' hyperthyroidism. Prospective prediction of ophthalmopathy was tested in an independent validation cohort consisting of 18 hyperthyroidism patients and around 17 patients who later progressed to ophthalmopathy. Following sampling, methimazole starting at 30 mg daily was given to hyperthyroidism patients, and high-dose intravenous methylprednisolone was given to ophthalmopathy patients. The paper reports TCR Vbeta CDR3 sequencing of roughly 140 peripheral blood samples: 40 to 45 ophthalmopathy, 70 to 85 hyperthyroidism and approximately 17 progressor patients.

Stable Graves' hyperthyroidism was defined as the absence of progression to ophthalmopathy over 18 months of follow-up. The hyperthyroidism patients were between 18 and 65 years old and newly diagnosed, with a disease duration of less than 2 months. The study excluded patients with uncontrolled infections, other autoimmune diseases, pregnancy or lactation. Diagnoses were based on clinical symptoms, serum thyroxine and TRAb, thyroid ultrasound and orbital computed tomography. PBMCs were separated from roughly 9.3 ml of fresh peripheral blood using Ficoll-Paque density gradient centrifugation. Trizol reagent was used to extract total RNA, and RNA quality was then checked on an Agilent 2100 Bioanalyzer. Looking up the germline V gene (reference sequence) yields CDR1 LNHDA and CDR2 SQIVND. From cysteine to phenylalanine, the CDR3 is 16 amino acids long. Only the CDR3 DNA stays, 48 bases, in frame from base 1. V gives up 10 bases and J gives up 6 bases, and the segment between their germline ends measures 24 bases.

Points the paper makes about the study in general: Most expanded thyroid clonotypes (frequency above 0.001) were also detected in blood, a finding suggesting that blood repertoires may reflect thyroid immune responses. In validation, progression to ophthalmopathy was predicted by the model with around 70% sensitivity and 72% to 80% specificity, a median of approximately 7.1 months before onset. Sample size was not statistically predetermined, and investigators were not blinded to group allocation. Ophthalmopathy was separated from stable hyperthyroidism by a 13 V-J signature model, with around 88% sensitivity and 81% to 82% specificity obtained in cross-validation and 80%/75% obtained in testing.

The TCR beta CDR3 regions were amplified from RNA transcripts. A first-round RT-PCR of the TCR CDR3 used the HTBI primer set with the Qiagen OneStep RT-PCR kit. Libraries were constructed in a second round of multiplex PCR, after which size selection and purification were performed. Libraries were sequenced paired-end with 100 bp reads on an Illumina HiSeq2000. The authors' analysis ran thus. Raw data were processed with SOAPnuke, discarding reads with adapters, uncalled bases, mean Phred below 15, or no exact constant-primer or identifier match. High-quality paired reads were merged with COPE v1.2.5, and unique nucleotide sequences were defined as clonotypes. Clonotypes were aligned to IMGT TRBV, TRBD and TRBJ reference segments using MiTCR v1.1. Analysis was restricted to V-J combinations with a frequency above 0.0001, which covered roughly 99% of repertoires. The TCS score was defined as the ratio of F50 (clonal expansion) to E x V (chaos), calculated using BLOSUM62-based TCRdist between CDR3 peptides within each V-J. Welch's t-statistics and random forest reduced 500 to 550 V-J features to 13, which were used in a naive Bayes classifier (R e1071). The similarity between thyroid and blood repertoires was quantified using the Morisita-Horn index. In-frame beta chains were kept once TCRdb had trimmed the public reads at Q25 with fastp and called clones with MiXCR. Identical CDR3 proteins give one entry, which carries the most common genes and DNA. TCRdb, not the authors, supplied the V and J calls. The sample table contains 700,000 to 850,000 distinct CDR3 sequences; only one count was recorded for approximately 40% of them. Together, the top ten hold around 29% of the sample.

This clonotype was detected a few times. It lacks a known antigen. No base qualities exist here, and no much larger clone lies one base off it. The TCR comes from a woman in her forties with Graves' hyperthyroidism. The rearrangement combines TRBV19 with TRBJ2-2; a tentative D call is TRBD2 (6 bases match). Material: blood. At the DNA level, the sequence is TGTGCCACCCAAATGGGAGGAGCTCGCCAAGCCGGGGAGCTGTTTTTT. It encodes CATQMGGARQAGELFF.